The clone carrying this T cell receptor beta chain was picked up a small number of times. Its specificity is not known. These data belong to a study of early T cells in non-severe SARS-CoV-2 infection. Study-wide results and limits: Lookups in VDJdb leaned toward anti-spike CD8 responses and missed private and CD4 specificities.

The library protocol tagged individual cDNA molecules with unique molecular identifiers. TCRdb reanalysed the 5' RACE reads using MiXCR and keeps one entry per CDR3 protein. The data contain tens of thousands of distinct CDR3 sequences, roughly 21% of them seen just once; the ten biggest clones take up 16%. The receptor was isolated from an adult who was a healthcare worker with PCR-confirmed SARS-CoV-2 infection or an uninfected control (not recorded which). The sample was whole blood, taken at baseline.

CDR3 nucleotides: TGTGCCAGCAGCTTACACCCGCTCGGAGCGGACAGTTCACCCCTCCACTTT. Translated: CASSLHPLGADSSPLHF. The chain is built from TRBV7-2 and TRBJ1-6; tentative D call: TRBD1 (6 bases). The CDR3 runs 17 residues. Germline-derived CDR1 and CDR2 are SGHTA and FQGNSA. Trimming pared 2 bases from V and 9 bases from J, leaving 20 bases between.